This T cell receptor beta chain was identified in a study of CXCR3-negative and CXCR3-positive naive CD8 T cells. cDNA libraries for TRB were generated by 5' RACE incorporating UMI labels. TCRdb re-called the 5' RACE reads; one entry per CDR3 protein, DNA not given. The ten top clones account for more than 1%, within a sample of 6,500 to 8,000 distinct CDR3 sequences. Whole-study findings and limits: CXCR3-positive naive cells carried more hydrophobic TRB CDR3s than CXCR3-negative naive cells did.

Per CD8+ T cell subset, triplicate sorts of 300,000 cells each were done. Germline-derived CDR1 and CDR2 are SQVTM and ANQGSEA. There are 13 residues in the CDR3. With regard to this clonotype: What it binds is not known.

This sequence originates from a human donor in good health. Some clones in this sample may be carry-over from other donors' samples. Sequenced sample: naive CXCR3+ CD8+ T cells from blood. Sample subset: CD45RO-CCR7+CD27+CD95- naive CD8+ T cells expressing CXCR3 (TNR3+). The genes are TRBV29-1 and TRBJ1-1; TCRdb calls TRBD1, which cannot be checked without DNA. CDR3 region: CSGETDSNTEAFF.